This TCR beta chain was observed in a study of cytomegalovirus exposure and HLA in healthy donors. Study-level points and caveats: The majority of TCR sequences were rare, yet some public TCRs appeared in many donors. Presence/absence analyses treated sequencing depth as roughly uniform across donors.

The table lists this clone with a count of one. Its antigen is currently unknown. Germline V CDR1 and CDR2: MNHEY, SMNVEV (reference sequence). Losses at the gene ends were 3 bases for V and 9 bases for J; bases not matched to a gene: 1. CDR3 length: 14 amino acids. With 60 Vbeta and 13 Jbeta primers, the PCR was carried out. The protocol was immunoSEQ multiplex PCR, while the TCRdb copy is restricted to in-frame clones and leaves out a portion. The sample has about 35,000 clones; about 80% are singletons. The sequencing input was PBMCs. This sequence was found in a male donor in good health and CMV-seronegative. The chain carries TRBV27 and TRBJ2-1, with TRBD2 matching over 14 bases. The CDR3 sequence: CASSLGLAGVEQFF. In DNA, the CDR3 is TGTGCCAGCAGTTTGGGACTAGCGGGAGTTGAGCAGTTCTTC.